The clone carrying this T cell receptor beta chain was detected only a few times. Documented time point: patch test 1, 2 weeks after DPC sensitization. Treatment noted: therapeutic diphenylcyclopropenone sensitization with weekly scalp DPC. This record belongs to a study of human T cells and chemical hapten exposure. TCRdb processed the RACE reads anew with MiXCR; each CDR3 protein has one entry. This sample has some 350,000 distinct CDR3 sequences, with under 8% found just once. This CDR3 has 16 residues. Germline V lookup: CDR1 SGHVS, CDR2 FNYEAQ. The V segment lost 5 bases and the J segment 0 bases; nucleotides outside the gene matches: 4.

Material: whole blood, obtained in connection with sensitization to the hapten diphenylcyclopropenone (DPC). The receptor comes from a young woman with alopecia areata. Some clones in this sample may be carry-over from other donors' samples. The gene calls are TRBV7-6 and TRBJ2-3, with 11 bases that match TRBD2. The CDR3 DNA is TGTGCCAGCAGCAACAGACTAGCGGGGAGCACAGATACGCAGTATTTT. The encoded protein is CASSNRLAGSTDTQYF.